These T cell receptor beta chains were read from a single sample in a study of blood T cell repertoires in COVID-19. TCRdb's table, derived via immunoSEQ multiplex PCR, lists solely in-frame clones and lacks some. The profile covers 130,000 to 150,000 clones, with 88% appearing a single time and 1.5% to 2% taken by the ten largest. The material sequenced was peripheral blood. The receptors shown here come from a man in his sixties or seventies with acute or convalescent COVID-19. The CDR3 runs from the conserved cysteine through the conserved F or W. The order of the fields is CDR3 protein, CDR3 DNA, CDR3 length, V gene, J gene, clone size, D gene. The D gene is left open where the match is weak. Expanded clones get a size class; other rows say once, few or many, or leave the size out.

CASSLDPLLAGGTDTQYF,TGTGCCAGCAGCTTAGATCCCCTTCTAGCGGGAGGGACAGATACGCAGTATTTT,18,TRBV11-2,TRBJ2-3,NA,TRBD2
CASSPIHQGVGTEAFF,TGTGCCAGCAGCCCTATACACCAGGGGGTGGGCACTGAAGCTTTCTTT,16,TRBV28,TRBJ1-1,NA,TRBD1
CASSRRTGRAVNYGYTF,TGTGCCAGCAGCCGTAGGACAGGGAGGGCGGTTAACTATGGCTACACCTTC,17,TRBV3-1/TRBV3-2,TRBJ1-2,NA,TRBD1
CASSPRLLAGSYNEQFF,TGTGCCAGCAGTCCCCGCTTACTAGCTGGCTCCTACAATGAGCAGTTCTTC,17,TRBV28,TRBJ2-1,NA,NA
CASSRTGAQSYNEQFF,TGTGCCAGCAGCCGGACAGGGGCTCAATCCTACAATGAGCAGTTCTTC,16,TRBV5-5,TRBJ2-1,NA,TRBD1
CATGTGNYGYTF,TGTGCCACCGGGACAGGGAACTATGGCTACACCTTC,12,TRBV6-6,TRBJ1-2,NA,TRBD1
CASSRVTGTGGAGYGYTF,TGTGCCAGCAGCCGAGTTACCGGGACAGGGGGCGCCGGCTATGGCTACACCTTC,18,TRBV7-9,TRBJ1-2,NA,TRBD1
CASRAFVDNEQFF,TGTGCCAGCAGGGCCTTCGTCGACAATGAGCAGTTCTTC,13,TRBV2,TRBJ2-1,NA,NA
CASSFYNSGANVLTF,TGTGCCAGCAGCTTTTACAACTCTGGGGCCAACGTCCTGACTTTC,15,TRBV7-2,TRBJ2-6,NA,NA
CASSEGRGTINEKLFF,TGTGCCAGCAGTGAGGGCAGGGGGACAATTAATGAAAAACTGTTTTTT,16,TRBV25-1,TRBJ1-4,once,TRBD1
CASSPIEDSGNTIYF,TGTGCCAGCTCACCAATCGAGGACTCTGGAAACACCATATATTTT,15,TRBV18,TRBJ1-3,NA,NA
CASSLFGVSRTGELFF,TGTGCCAGCAGTTTATTTGGCGTCTCGAGGACCGGGGAGCTGTTTTTT,16,TRBV27,TRBJ2-2,once,NA
CAISIRLAGSEQYF,TGTGCCATCAGTATCCGACTAGCGGGAAGCGAGCAGTACTTC,14,TRBV10-3,TRBJ2-7,NA,TRBD2
CASSPTGVQGEQFF,TGTGCCAGCAGTCCGACAGGGGTTCAGGGTGAGCAGTTCTTC,14,TRBV3-1/TRBV3-2,TRBJ2-1,NA,TRBD1
CASSPGTGYNNEQFF,TGTGCCAGCAGCCCCGGGACAGGGTATAACAATGAGCAGTTCTTC,15,TRBV6-6,TRBJ2-1,NA,TRBD1
CASSSGLAGGYEQYF,TGTGCCAGCAGTTCAGGACTAGCGGGGGGCTACGAGCAGTACTTC,15,TRBV6-2/TRBV6-3,TRBJ2-7,NA,TRBD2
CASSLAWRDYGYTF,TGCGCCAGCAGCTTGGCCTGGAGGGACTATGGCTACACCTTC,14,TRBV5-1,TRBJ1-2,few,NA
CASSPGSTSNEKLFF,TGCGCCAGCAGCCCCGGGTCTACCAGTAATGAAAAACTGTTTTTT,15,TRBV5-1,TRBJ1-4,NA,NA
CASAPLWTASYSDTGYTF,TGTGCCAGCGCTCCCCTTTGGACAGCGTCGTATTCCGATACGGGCTACACCTTC,18,TRBV27,TRBJ1-2,NA,NA
CASRTGAGGNTIYF,TGTGCCAGCAGAACAGGGGCAGGGGGAAACACCATATATTTT,14,TRBV28,TRBJ1-3,NA,TRBD1
CASSPDRRATDTQYF,TGTGCCAGCAGCCCGGACAGGAGGGCCACAGATACGCAGTATTTT,15,TRBV7-2,TRBJ2-3,NA,NA
CASSMMVAGQGSDEQYF,TGTGCCAGTAGTATGATGGTAGCGGGACAGGGTTCTGACGAGCAGTACTTC,17,TRBV19,TRBJ2-7,NA,NA
CASSFSNEKLFF,TGTGCCAGCAGTTTTAGTAATGAAAAACTGTTTTTT,12,TRBV12-3/TRBV12-4,TRBJ1-4,NA,NA
CASSIGRKLFF,TGTGCCAGCAGTATTGGGCGAAAACTGTTTTTT,11,TRBV2,TRBJ1-4,NA,NA
CASSPPGGGYEQYF,TGTGCCAGCAGCCCTCCCGGGGGGGGCTACGAGCAGTACTTC,14,TRBV3-1/TRBV3-2,TRBJ2-7,NA,TRBD2
CASSPTRGQRTEAFF,TGTGCCAGCAGCCCTACTAGGGGACAGAGGACTGAAGCTTTCTTT,15,TRBV11-2,TRBJ1-1,NA,TRBD1
CASRGWTGRETQYF,TGTGCCAGCAGGGGATGGACAGGGCGGGAGACCCAGTACTTC,14,TRBV7-9,TRBJ2-5,NA,TRBD1
CASSPKTGNTGELFF,TGTGCCAGCTCACCGAAGACAGGGAACACCGGGGAGCTGTTTTTT,15,TRBV18,TRBJ2-2,NA,NA
CASSIVSGGARETQYF,TGTGCCAGTAGTATAGTGAGCGGGGGGGCTCGGGAGACCCAGTACTTC,16,TRBV19,TRBJ2-5,NA,TRBD2
CASSSPEVLGDRSQYF,TGTGCCAGCAGCTCCCCCGAGGTTCTAGGGGACAGGTCGCAGTACTTC,16,TRBV11-2,TRBJ2-7,NA,TRBD1
CAWSVQAADEKLFF,TGTGCCTGGAGTGTCCAGGCAGCTGATGAAAAACTGTTTTTT,14,TRBV30,TRBJ1-4,NA,NA
CASSIGGQGLAKNIQYF,TGTGCCAGTAGTATAGGAGGGCAGGGACTAGCCAAAAACATTCAGTACTTC,17,TRBV19,TRBJ2-4,NA,NA
CATSGTGEDLRYNEQFF,TGTGCCACCTCCGGGACAGGGGAGGATTTGAGGTACAATGAGCAGTTCTTC,17,TRBV10-3,TRBJ2-1,NA,TRBD1
CASKKGAITDTQYF,TGTGCCAGCAAAAAAGGGGCTATCACAGATACGCAGTATTTT,14,TRBV6-5,TRBJ2-3,NA,NA
CASSGESGRTDTQYF,TGTGCCAGCAGCGGGGAATCGGGCCGCACAGATACGCAGTATTTT,15,TRBV6-4,TRBJ2-3,NA,NA
CASSILPAGGFYEQYF,TGTGCCAGTAGTATATTGCCAGCGGGAGGTTTCTACGAGCAGTACTTC,16,TRBV19,TRBJ2-7,NA,TRBD2
CASSLAGRGRQTTEAFF,TGTGCCAGCAGCTTGGCCGGCAGGGGGAGGCAAACCACTGAAGCTTTCTTT,17,TRBV5-6,TRBJ1-1,NA,TRBD1
CASSPEPGYGYTF,TGTGCCAGCAGCCCAGAACCGGGGTATGGCTACACCTTC,13,TRBV11-2,TRBJ1-2,NA,NA
CASSFTGSGGNTEAFF,TGTGCCAGCAGCTTCACAGGGTCAGGAGGGAACACTGAAGCTTTCTTT,16,TRBV7-3,TRBJ1-1,once,NA
CASSESGGTEAFF,TGCGCCAGCAGTGAAAGTGGAGGCACTGAAGCTTTCTTT,13,TRBV10-2,TRBJ1-1,NA,NA
CASSLRTLRATGPPYEQYF,TGTGCCAGCAGCTTGCGGACTTTACGCGCTACCGGGCCACCCTACGAGCAGTACTTC,19,TRBV11-2,TRBJ2-7,NA,NA